These 4 T cell receptor beta chains were all obtained from the same sample, sequenced in a study of blood T cell repertoires in COVID-19. Repertoires were generated with immunoSEQ multiplex PCR, while TCRdb's copy carries only in-frame clones and drops some. The sample consists of roughly 290,000 clones, roughly nine tenths of them appearing once. Sequenced material: PBMCs or T cells enriched from blood (not recorded which). The receptors shown here come from a woman in her 40s who had recovered from COVID-19.

A few counts support this clone. The J gene is TRBJ2-7, the V gene TRBV5-8; D is uncertain. Germline loops: CDR1 SGHTS, CDR2 YDEGEE. The CDR3 runs to 17 residues. V was shortened by 4 bases and J by 4 bases, with 24 bases between the two germline ends. The CDR3 sequence: CASSRVSALMGKYEQYF. CDR3 sequence (DNA): TGTGCCAGCAGCCGCGTAAGCGCCCTGATGGGTAAGTACGAGCAGTACTTC.

The genes are TRBV5-8 and TRBJ2-7; 9 bases are a match to TRBD2. The ends lost 2 bases at V and 0 bases at J; junction bases unmatched: 3. Germline V gene lookup returns CDR1 SGHTS and CDR2 YDEGEE. This CDR3 region has 15 residues. The CDR3 is CASSFILAGSYEQYF. CDR3 DNA sequence: TGTGCCAGCAGCTTCATACTAGCGGGCTCCTACGAGCAGTACTTC.

This chain uses TRBV27 with TRBJ1-5; TRBD1 matches at 9 bases. The CDR3 loop spans 18 amino acids. Germline values: CDR1 MNHEY, CDR2 SMNVEV (reference sequence). With 5 bases clipped from V and 10 bases from J, the junction kept 21 bases outside the gene matches. CDR3 nucleotides: TGTGCCAGCAGTCCGCGAATTCCGGGACAGGGCGTCATCCTCCCCCAGCATTTT. Translating it yields CASSPRIPGQGVILPQHF.

This chain links TRBV9 with TRBJ2-7, with 9 positions matching TRBD2. This CDR3 contains 14 residues. The junction had 3 bases not matched to a gene; V was cut back by 0 bases and J by 5 bases. In germline, CDR1 is SGDLS, CDR2 YYNGEE. The CDR3 coding sequence is TGTGCCAGCAGCGTAGACGGGACTAGCAACGAGCAGTACTTC. This sequence encodes CASSVDGTSNEQYF. Full variable domain (rest looked up from reference TRBV9 and TRBJ2-7): DSGVTQTPKHLITATGQRVTLRCSPRSGDLSVYWYQQSLDQGLQFLIQYYNGEERAKGNILERFSAQQFPDLHSELNLSSLELGDSALYFCASSVDGTSNEQYFGPGTRLTVT.